The clone carrying this T cell receptor (beta chain) turned up a few times. The antigen is undetermined. Healthy individuals who donated bone marrow served as the donors. The PCR was carried out with 60 Vbeta primers and 13 Jbeta primers. The repertoire was sequenced with immunoSEQ multiplex PCR; TCRdb's copy has only in-frame clones and lacks some. The repertoire holds about 140,000 clones, with roughly 80% as singletons. This CDR3 has 14 amino acids. Germline V gene data show CDR1 as PRHDT and CDR2 as FYEKMQ (reference sequence). V lost 4 bases and J lost 6, with 15 bases in between. The sample belongs to a study of cytomegalovirus exposure and HLA in healthy donors. Study-wide points: The productive fraction for most TCR beta V segments was about 90% or about 30% in an earlier analysis.

The receptor's source is a woman between 50 and 59 years old in good health and CMV-seropositive. The chain combines TRBV13 with TRBJ1-1, with D unclear. Sequencing input: PBMCs. The CDR3 loop reads CASSSSGQRAEAFF. In DNA form, the CDR3 reads TGTGCCAGCAGCTCCTCCGGGCAGAGGGCTGAAGCTTTCTTT.